What follows are 28 T cell receptor beta chains derived from one specimen sequenced in a study of regulatory T cells in long-lasting Graves disease. Time point described: persistent/refractory GD, antithyroid drugs over 5 years with positive TRAb. RNA from PBMCs was the source of the TCR library. Building of the TCR beta libraries involved iRepertoire HTBI primers and Arm-PCR of CDR3 regions. TCRdb reanalysed the multiplex PCR reads using MiXCR and keeps one entry per CDR3 protein. Altogether about 660,000 distinct CDR3 sequences are present, 25% to 35% being singletons, with the ten largest covering about two fifths. Sequenced material: peripheral blood mononuclear cells (PBMCs), taken when the disease was refractory, from a patient treated with antithyroid drugs. The receptor source for this set is a female donor with Graves disease.

This clonotype turned up a few times. This chain uses TRBV6-1 with TRBJ1-1; D uncertain. V was trimmed by 7 bases and J by 1 base, leaving 10 bases between them. From germline, CDR1 is MNHNS and CDR2 SASEGT. CDR3 length: 13 residues. CDR3 sequence (DNA): TGTGCCAGCATCCCGGGCCCGAACACTGAAGCTTTCTTT. Translated, it gives CASIPGPNTEAFF.

This chain joins TRBV28 and TRBJ1-1; D is uncertain. In germline, CDR1 is MDHEN, CDR2 SYDVKM. V shed 1 base and J shed 11 bases, with 11 bases lying between them. This CDR3 is built from 12 residues. The CDR3 DNA sequence: TGTGCCAGCAGTTTATCGGTAATTGGCGCTTTCTTT. Translation: CASSLSVIGAFF.

The rearrangement links TRBV19 to TRBJ1-4; D gene unclear. The V end lost 3 bases, the J end lost 2 bases, and 10 bases lay between the germline ends. The CDR3 length is 15 residues. Germline V gene data show CDR1 as LNHDA and CDR2 as SQIVND (reference sequence). Here the CDR3 reads CASSIQAGTNEKLFF. In nucleotides, the CDR3 is TGTGCCAGTAGTATCCAGGCCGGGACTAATGAAAAACTGTTTTTT.

This clonotype was seen a handful of times. At one end the junction does not follow the germline gene, possibly because of a read error. The chain uses TRBV13 and TRBJ2-7, with 7 bases lining up with TRBD1. From germline, CDR1 is PRHDT and CDR2 FYEKMQ (reference sequence). This CDR3 comprises 12 residues. CDR3 loop: CASSLGSGTANF. The DNA for the CDR3 is TGTGCCAGCAGCCTCGGTTCTGGGACAGCCAACTTC.

This clonotype was seen a few times. V usage is TRBV12-3 or TRBV12-4 and J usage is TRBJ1-1; 8 bases map to TRBD1. V shed 6 bases, J shed 11 bases, and the junction held 8 bases outside the gene matches. CDR3 length equals 12 residues. The CDR3 reads CASSYYRGEAFF. In nucleotides, the CDR3 is TGTGCCAGCAGCTACTACAGGGGGGAGGCTTTCTTT.

This chain joins TRBV20-1 and TRBJ2-3; D perhaps matches TRBD2 (6 bases). The length of the CDR3 is 16 residues. V lost 0 bases and J 6 bases, leaving 19 bases between the germline ends. The germline V gene has CDR1 DFQATT and CDR2 SNEGSKA (reference sequence). The CDR3 loop reads CSARDWGMTGVDTQYF. The CDR3 coding sequence is TGCAGTGCTAGAGATTGGGGCATGACGGGAGTGGATACGCAGTATTTT.

This clonotype was seen a few times. The chain employs TRBV30 and TRBJ1-1; maybe TRBD1 (6 bases). This CDR3 region has 12 residues. Deletions cut 0 bases from V and 11 bases from J, with 13 bases between. Germline V lookup: CDR1 GTSNPN, CDR2 SVGIG (reference sequence). CDR3 in DNA: TGTGCCTGGAGTGTACGGGGCAGGGGCGCTTTCTTT. It yields the protein CAWSVRGRGAFF.

This clonotype is a singleton in its sample. This may stem from a read error, because a much larger clone lies one nucleotide away. The rearrangement uses TRBV7-9 and TRBJ2-5; TRBD1 matches 9 bases. The germline CDR1 and CDR2 sequences are SEHNR and FQNEAQ (reference sequence). The CDR3 consists of 16 residues. CDR3 nucleotides: TGTGCCAGCAGCTTACCCGCATCACAGGGGGCAGAGACCCAGTGCTTC. It yields the protein CASSLPASQGAETQCF.

The J gene is TRBJ1-5, the V gene TRBV20-1; 7 nucleotides match TRBD1. CDR1 is DFQATT and CDR2 is SNEGSKA in the germline V gene (reference sequence). Trimming took 4 bases from V and 4 from J; bases not matched to a gene: 10. The CDR3 has 15 residues. The CDR3 protein is CSAMKSGTENQPQHF. The DNA for the CDR3 is TGCAGTGCTATGAAGAGCGGGACAGAGAATCAGCCCCAGCATTTT.

This clonotype has at least ten counts. The chain has TRBV3-1 and TRBJ1-1, with 7 bases identical to TRBD1. The CDR3 extends over 14 amino acids. CDR1 and CDR2 (germline): LGHDT, YNNKEL (reference sequence). V dropped 3 bases and J dropped 4; count of bases not matched to a gene: 5. This CDR3 is CASSHGTGATEAFF. The CDR3, as DNA: TGTGCCAGCAGCCATGGTACAGGGGCCACTGAAGCTTTCTTT.

This clonotype was picked up a small number of times. The chain uses TRBV6-1 and TRBJ1-2; D remains unclear. Trimming pared 5 bases from V and 3 bases from J, leaving 13 bases between. Germline V CDR1 and CDR2: MNHNS, SASEGT. The CDR3 length is 14 residues. The CDR3 spells CASSMAGSDYGYTF. The CDR3 DNA follows: TGTGCCAGCAGTATGGCAGGCAGCGACTATGGCTACACCTTC.

V usage is TRBV5-1 and J usage is TRBJ1-5; tentatively, D is TRBD1 (5 bases). Germline V gives CDR1 SGHRS, CDR2 YFSETQ. The CDR3 sequence is 16 residues long. Trimming cost V 0 bases and J 3 bases, with 13 bases left between them. In DNA, the CDR3 is TGCGCCAGCAGCTTGGGTTTAGGGGCTTCCAATCAGCCCCAGCATTTT. Protein product: CASSLGLGASNQPQHF.

The J gene is TRBJ1-6, the V gene TRBV28, with a tentative D call TRBD1 (5 bases). CDR3 length equals 13 residues. V was trimmed by 2 bases and J by 10 bases, leaving 9 bases between them. The germline V gene encodes CDR1 MDHEN and CDR2 SYDVKM. CDR3 sequence reads: CASSLQGWSPLHF. In DNA form, the CDR3 reads TGTGCCAGCAGTTTACAGGGTTGGTCACCCCTCCACTTT.

Comments on this clonotype: A much larger clone is a single base away; this may be a read error. The rearrangement links TRBV27 to TRBJ1-2; 7 nucleotides align to TRBD1. CDR3 length: 15 amino acids. Germline assignment: CDR1 MNHEY and CDR2 SMNVEV (reference sequence). This CDR3 is CASSTRTGLNYGYAF. Written as DNA, the CDR3 is TGTGCCAGCAGTACCCGGACAGGCCTAAACTATGGCTACGCCTTC.

The genes are TRBV20-1 and TRBJ1-1; TRBD1 is a possible D gene (6 bases). Trimming took off 8 bases at V and 1 base at J, with 11 bases between the two ends. Germline-derived CDR1 and CDR2 are DFQATT and SNEGSKA (reference sequence). This CDR3 spans 12 amino acids. CDR3 nucleotide sequence: TGCAGTTCGCACAGGGAGAACACTGAAGCTTTCTTT. It is translated as CSSHRENTEAFF.

This rearrangement joins TRBV10-3 to TRBJ2-7, with no clear D. Germline V gene data show CDR1 as ENHRY and CDR2 as SYGVKD. This CDR3 spans 12 amino acids. The V end lost 5 bases, the J end lost 0 bases, and 5 bases lay between the germline ends. The CDR3 bases are TGTGCCATCAGTTCAAGCTCCTACGAGCAGTACTTC. Amino acid sequence: CAISSSSYEQYF.

The CDR3 bases are TGTGCCAGCAGCGCCACCGGGGTTCTTGGCTCACCCCTCCACTTT. Protein: CASSATGVLGSPLHF. The chain is built from TRBV28 and TRBJ1-6; D gene uncertain. Trimming left V 6 bases short and J 10 bases short, with 19 bases between. The CDR3 consists of 15 residues. The germline V gene has CDR1 MDHEN and CDR2 SYDVKM.

This clonotype occurred a few times. The V call is TRBV20-1, the J call TRBJ2-7, with 8 bases that match TRBD2. V shed 6 bases and J 0 bases; nucleotides not matched to a gene: 7. This CDR3 region has 14 residues. The germline V gene has CDR1 DFQATT and CDR2 SNEGSKA (reference sequence). CDR3 amino acids: CSASPGTSSYEQYF. CDR3 DNA sequence: TGCAGTGCCAGTCCCGGGACTAGCTCCTACGAGCAGTACTTC.

With respect to this clonotype: A read error is possible here, since a much larger clone lies one base away. This sequence joins TRBV12-3 or TRBV12-4 and TRBJ1-2; no reliable D call. The CDR3 runs 14 residues. V lost 1 base and J lost 4, with 10 bases in between. CDR3 residues: CASSLGKAVYGYTF. The CDR3 coding sequence is TGTGCCAGCAGTTTAGGGAAGGCTGTCTATGGCTACACCTTC.

This clonotype was observed at least ten times. V is TRBV7-2 and J is TRBJ1-1, with TRBD1 matching 12 bases. The CDR3 is made up of 17 amino acids. The V gene end was trimmed by 5 bases and the J gene end by 4 bases; junction bases not matched to a gene: 11. CDR1 and CDR2 (germline): SGHTA, FQGNSA. CDR3 DNA: TGTGCCAGCAGCCGGGACAGGGGGCGAGGGTGGAGCACTGAAGCTTTCTTT. Its protein product is CASSRDRGRGWSTEAFF.

This clonotype was observed at least ten times. The chain has TRBV12-3 or TRBV12-4 and TRBJ1-2; the D is unclear. Deletions cut 3 bases from V and 6 bases from J, with 11 bases between. The CDR3 spans 13 residues. The CDR3 reads CASSFKTRHGYTF. In DNA form, the CDR3 reads TGTGCCAGCAGTTTCAAGACCCGGCATGGCTACACCTTC.

Worth noting for this clonotype: This may arise from a read error, as a much more abundant clone is one base away. This chain links TRBV7-9 with TRBJ1-1; D is uncertain. The germline V gene has CDR1 SEHNR and CDR2 FQNEAQ (reference sequence). V was pared by 1 base and J by 1 base, with 7 bases between. This CDR3 comprises 14 residues. CDR3 sequence (DNA): TGTGCCAGCAGCTTAGATTCCGGGAACACTGAAGCTTTCTTT. Its translation: CASSLDSGNTEAFF.

The rearrangement joins TRBV7-2 to TRBJ2-5; 10 bases line up with TRBD2. The CDR3 runs to 14 residues. Germline V gene lookup returns CDR1 SGHTA and CDR2 FQGNSA. V shed 5 bases and J 5 bases; nucleotides not matched to a gene: 5. CDR3 coding DNA: TGTGCCAGCAGCAGAGCGGGAGGGTACGAGACCCAGTACTTC. It specifies CASSRAGGYETQYF.

Ten or more counts support this clonotype. This chain joins TRBV28 and TRBJ1-1, with TRBD1 identical over 7 bases. Per the germline V gene, CDR1 is MDHEN and CDR2 is SYDVKM. The CDR3 contains 14 residues. V was pared by 3 bases and J by 1 base, with 2 bases of the junction left unmatched. The CDR3 DNA follows: TGTGCCAGCAGTTTTACAGGGGAGAACACTGAAGCTTTCTTT. Residues: CASSFTGENTEAFF.

This clonotype was observed a few times. The J gene is TRBJ2-5, the V gene TRBV9; no reliable D call. Germline CDR1 reads SGDLS; CDR2 reads YYNGEE. The germline V and J ends were trimmed by 1 base and 3 bases, with 13 bases remaining between them. This CDR3 spans 15 amino acids. The CDR3 DNA is TGTGCCAGCAGCGTATCCCCTCGACGGGAAGAGACCCAGTACTTC. Its translation: CASSVSPRREETQYF.

A note on this clonotype: A much larger clone lies one base from this, so it may be a read error. The chain recombines TRBV12-3 or TRBV12-4 with TRBJ1-2, with D maybe TRBD1 (5 bases). Trimming shortened V by 5 bases and J by 0 bases, and 13 bases separated the two germline ends. The CDR3 runs to 15 residues. The DNA for the CDR3 is TGTGCCAGCAGTCGTGGACATAGTCCTAACTATGGCTACACCTTC. Amino acids: CASSRGHSPNYGYTF.

The rearrangement links TRBV7-2 to TRBJ1-3; unclear D gene. With 5 bases removed from V and 4 bases from J, the gap between germline ends came to 18 bases. The germline V gene encodes CDR1 SGHTA and CDR2 FQGNSA. The CDR3 runs to 16 residues. CDR3 sequence (DNA): TGTGCCAGCAGCGTCCTTCTCCCGAACATCGGAAACACCATATATTTT. Translating gives CASSVLLPNIGNTIYF.

This clonotype was counted only a few times. This chain links TRBV6-1 with TRBJ1-2, with 8 nucleotides matching TRBD1. Germline assignment: CDR1 MNHNS and CDR2 SASEGT. The ends lost 3 bases at V and 3 bases at J; junction bases unmatched: 6. The CDR3 is 15 amino acids. This CDR3 is CASSDRAGQDYGYTF. CDR3 bases: TGTGCCAGCAGTGACCGCGCGGGACAGGACTATGGCTACACCTTC.